The clone carrying this TCR beta chain was observed a few times. Antigen specificity is unknown. The sample comes from a study of human T cells and chemical hapten exposure. Whole-study results and caveats: The study found expanded TCRs formed significantly more large CDR3 similarity clusters than controls.

The CDR3 has 14 amino acids. Trimming took 1 base from V and 3 from J, leaving 9 bases between them. Germline values: CDR1 LGHNA, CDR2 YSLEER. In TCRdb, the RACE reads were re-called with MiXCR into one record per CDR3 protein. The table has about 110,000 distinct CDR3 sequences, approximately 11% seen once. Time point noted: patch test 1, 2 weeks after DPC sensitization. Treatment of the sample: therapeutic diphenylcyclopropenone sensitization with weekly scalp DPC. The sample in question was whole blood, obtained in connection with sensitization to the hapten diphenylcyclopropenone (DPC). The TCR sequence derives from a woman in her thirties or forties with alopecia areata. Some clones in this sample may be carry-over from other donors' samples. The J gene is TRBJ1-2, the V gene TRBV4-3; D may be TRBD1 (5 bases). CDR3 sequence: CASSQAAGYYGYTF. The CDR3 nucleotides read TGCGCCAGCAGCCAAGCTGCAGGGTACTATGGCTACACCTTC.